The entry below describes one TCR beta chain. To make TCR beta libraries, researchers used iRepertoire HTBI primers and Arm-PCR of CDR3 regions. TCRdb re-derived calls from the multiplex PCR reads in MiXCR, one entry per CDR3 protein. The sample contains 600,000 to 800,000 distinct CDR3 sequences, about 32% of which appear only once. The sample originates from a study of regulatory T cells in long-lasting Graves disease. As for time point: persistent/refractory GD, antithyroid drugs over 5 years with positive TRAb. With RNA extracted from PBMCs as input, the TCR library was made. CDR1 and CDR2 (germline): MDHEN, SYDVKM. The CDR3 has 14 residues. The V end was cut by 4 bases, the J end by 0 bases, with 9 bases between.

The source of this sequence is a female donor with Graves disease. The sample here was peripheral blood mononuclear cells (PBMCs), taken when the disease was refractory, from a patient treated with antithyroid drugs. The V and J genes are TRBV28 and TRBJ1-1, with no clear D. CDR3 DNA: TGTGCCAGCAGTTATGTTCAGGTGAACACTGAAGCTTTCTTT. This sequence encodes CASSYVQVNTEAFF. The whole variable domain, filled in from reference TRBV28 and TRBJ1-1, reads DVKVTQSSRYLVKRTGEKVFLECVQDMDHENMFWYRQDPGLGLRLIYFSYDVKMKEKGDIPEGYSVSREKKERFSLILESASTNQTSMYLCASSYVQVNTEAFFGQGTRLTVV.